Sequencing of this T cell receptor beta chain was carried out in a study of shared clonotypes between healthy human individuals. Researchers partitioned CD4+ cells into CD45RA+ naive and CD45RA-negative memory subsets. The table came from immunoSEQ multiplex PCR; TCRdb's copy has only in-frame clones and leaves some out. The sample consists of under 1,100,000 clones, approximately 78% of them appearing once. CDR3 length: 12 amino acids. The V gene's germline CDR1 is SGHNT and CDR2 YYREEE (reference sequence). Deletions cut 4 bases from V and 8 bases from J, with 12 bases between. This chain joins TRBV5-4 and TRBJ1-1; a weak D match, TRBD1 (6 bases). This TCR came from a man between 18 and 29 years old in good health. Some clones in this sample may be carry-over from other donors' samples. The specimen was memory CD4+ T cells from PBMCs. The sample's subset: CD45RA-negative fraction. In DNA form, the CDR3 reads TGTGCCAGCAGCACCCAACAGGGCGAAGCTTTCTTT. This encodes CASSTQQGEAFF.